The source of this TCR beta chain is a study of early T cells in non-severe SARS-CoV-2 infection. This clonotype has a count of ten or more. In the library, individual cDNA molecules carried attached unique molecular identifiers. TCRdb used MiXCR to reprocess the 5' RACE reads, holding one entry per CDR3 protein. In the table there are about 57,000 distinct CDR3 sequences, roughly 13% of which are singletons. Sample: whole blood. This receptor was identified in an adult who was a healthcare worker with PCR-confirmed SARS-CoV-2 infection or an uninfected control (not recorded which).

CDR3 DNA sequence: TGTGCCAGCAGTGAAGAAGGGACAGGGAATTCACCCCTCCACTTT. Translated, it gives CASSEEGTGNSPLHF. This sequence joins TRBV2 and TRBJ1-6, with TRBD1 identical over 9 bases. CDR3 length: 15 amino acids. Germline V lookup: CDR1 SNHLY, CDR2 FYNNEI. V was clipped by 1 base and J by 7 bases; unmatched bases: 2.